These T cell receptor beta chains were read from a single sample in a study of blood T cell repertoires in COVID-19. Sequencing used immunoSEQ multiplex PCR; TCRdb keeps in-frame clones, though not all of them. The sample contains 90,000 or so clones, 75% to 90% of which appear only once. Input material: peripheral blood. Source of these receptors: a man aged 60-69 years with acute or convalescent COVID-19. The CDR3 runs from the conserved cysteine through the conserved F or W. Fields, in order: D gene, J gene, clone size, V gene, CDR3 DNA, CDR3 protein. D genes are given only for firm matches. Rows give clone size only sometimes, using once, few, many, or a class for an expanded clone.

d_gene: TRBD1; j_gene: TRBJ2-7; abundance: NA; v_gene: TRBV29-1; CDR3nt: TGCAGCGTCCGCGAGACAGGGAAAGGCGAGCAGTACTTC; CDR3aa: CSVRETGKGEQYF
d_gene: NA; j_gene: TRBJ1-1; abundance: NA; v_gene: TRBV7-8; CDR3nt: TGTGCCAGCAGCCCTGGACAGACAATGAACACTGAAGCTTTCTTT; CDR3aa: CASSPGQTMNTEAFF
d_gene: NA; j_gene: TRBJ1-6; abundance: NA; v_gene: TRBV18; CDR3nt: TGTGCCAGCTCACCGGACAGCTATAATTCACCCCTCCACTTT; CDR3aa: CASSPDSYNSPLHF
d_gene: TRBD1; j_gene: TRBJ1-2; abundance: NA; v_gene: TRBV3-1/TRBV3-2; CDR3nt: TGTGCCAGCAGACGACAGGGCTTGGGTGGCTACACCTTC; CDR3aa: CASRRQGLGGYTF
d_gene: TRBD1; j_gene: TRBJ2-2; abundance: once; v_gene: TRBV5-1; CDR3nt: TGCGCCAGCGTCTCCGGGACAGGGTGGACCGGGGAGCTGTTTTTT; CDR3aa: CASVSGTGWTGELFF
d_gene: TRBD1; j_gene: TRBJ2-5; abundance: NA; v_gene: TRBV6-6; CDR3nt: TGTGCCAGCAGTTACTCGGGCGTAACGACAGGGGAGACCCAGTACTTC; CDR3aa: CASSYSGVTTGETQYF
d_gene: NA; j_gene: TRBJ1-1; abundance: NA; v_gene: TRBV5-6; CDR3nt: TGTGCCAGCAGCTTGGTCGAGGGGGTAGTTAACACTGAAGCTTTCTTT; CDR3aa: CASSLVEGVVNTEAFF
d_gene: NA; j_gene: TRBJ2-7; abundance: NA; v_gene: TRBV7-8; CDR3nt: TGTGCCAGCAGCTTAGCGGCAGGGTGGTACGAGCAGTACTTC; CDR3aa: CASSLAAGWYEQYF
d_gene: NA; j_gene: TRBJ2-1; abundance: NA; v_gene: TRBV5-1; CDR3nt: TGCGCCAGCAGCTTGGATATGGTAGATGAGCAGTTCTTC; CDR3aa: CASSLDMVDEQFF
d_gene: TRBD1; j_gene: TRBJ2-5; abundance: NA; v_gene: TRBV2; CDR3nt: TGTGCCAGCAGGGAGACAGGGATCCAAGAGACCCAGTACTTC; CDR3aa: CASRETGIQETQYF
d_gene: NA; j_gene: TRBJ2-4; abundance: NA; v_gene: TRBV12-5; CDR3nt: TGTGCTAGTGGTCCGGACAGAACGGGTAAGGCGGCCAAAAACATTCAGTACTTC; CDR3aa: CASGPDRTGKAAKNIQYF
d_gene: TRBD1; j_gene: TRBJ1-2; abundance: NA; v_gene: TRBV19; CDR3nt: TGTGCCAGTAGGATGACAGGGAAGAATTATGGCTACACCTTC; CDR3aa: CASRMTGKNYGYTF
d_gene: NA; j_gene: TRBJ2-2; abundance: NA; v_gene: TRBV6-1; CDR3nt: TGTGCCAGCAGTGAAGGAGCCACCGGGGAGCTGTTTTTT; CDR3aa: CASSEGATGELFF
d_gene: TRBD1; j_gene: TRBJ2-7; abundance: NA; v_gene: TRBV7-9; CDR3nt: TGTGCCAGCAGCTTGAGGACAGGGCTCTCCTACGAGCAGTACTTC; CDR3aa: CASSLRTGLSYEQYF
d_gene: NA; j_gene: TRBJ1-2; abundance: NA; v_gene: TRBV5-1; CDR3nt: TGCGCCAGCAGCTCCGGGACAAGCTATGGCTACACCTTC; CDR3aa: CASSSGTSYGYTF
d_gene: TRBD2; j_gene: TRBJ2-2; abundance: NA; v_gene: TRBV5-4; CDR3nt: TGTGCCAGCAGCTTATGGACTAGCGGTAACACCGGGGAGCTGTTTTTT; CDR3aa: CASSLWTSGNTGELFF
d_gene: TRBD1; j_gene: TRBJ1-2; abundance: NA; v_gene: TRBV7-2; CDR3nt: TGTGCCAGCAGGGAGACAGGGGGCGCCTATGGCTACACCTTC; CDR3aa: CASRETGGAYGYTF
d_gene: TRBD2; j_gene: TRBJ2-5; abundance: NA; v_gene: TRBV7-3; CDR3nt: TGTGCCAGCAGCTTGGGACTAGCGGGTCAAGAGACCCAGTACTTC; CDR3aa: CASSLGLAGQETQYF
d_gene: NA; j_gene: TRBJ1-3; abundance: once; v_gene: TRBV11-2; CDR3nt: TGTGCCAGCAGCTTAGATTTATCTGGAAACACCATATATTTT; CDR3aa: CASSLDLSGNTIYF
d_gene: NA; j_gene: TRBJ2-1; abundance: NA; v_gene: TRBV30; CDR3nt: TGTGCCTGGTCAGGTGGAAATGAGCAGTTCTTC; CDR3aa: CAWSGGNEQFF
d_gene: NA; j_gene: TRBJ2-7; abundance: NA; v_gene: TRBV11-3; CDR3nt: TGTGCCAGCAGCTCCCCCCCCAGGGACGAGCAGTACTTC; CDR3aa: CASSSPPRDEQYF
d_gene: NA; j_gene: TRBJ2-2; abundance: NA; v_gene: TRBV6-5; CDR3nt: TGTGCCACCCTGGACAGCCTGAACACCGGGGAGCTGTTTTTT; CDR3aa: CATLDSLNTGELFF
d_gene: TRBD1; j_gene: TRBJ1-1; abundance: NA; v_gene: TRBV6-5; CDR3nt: TGTGCCAGCAGGATAAGACAGGGCAGCGGGACTGAAGCTTTCTTT; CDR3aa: CASRIRQGSGTEAFF
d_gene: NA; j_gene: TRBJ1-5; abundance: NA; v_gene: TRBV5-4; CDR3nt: TGTGCCAGCAGCATACAGGGCGGCAATCAGCCCCAGCATTTT; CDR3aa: CASSIQGGNQPQHF
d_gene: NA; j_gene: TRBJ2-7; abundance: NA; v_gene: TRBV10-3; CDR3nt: TGTGCCATCAGGGGGGACTCCCCACGCTCCGAGCAGTACTTC; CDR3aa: CAIRGDSPRSEQYF
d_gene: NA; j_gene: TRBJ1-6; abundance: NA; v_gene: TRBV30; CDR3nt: TGTGCCTGGTTTGATCAGGGAAGCTCCTATAATTCACCCCTCCACTTT; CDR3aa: CAWFDQGSSYNSPLHF
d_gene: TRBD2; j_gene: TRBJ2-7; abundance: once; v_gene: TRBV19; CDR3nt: TGTGCCAGTGCGGCCAGCGGGAGTTCCGAGCAGTACTTC; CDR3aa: CASAASGSSEQYF
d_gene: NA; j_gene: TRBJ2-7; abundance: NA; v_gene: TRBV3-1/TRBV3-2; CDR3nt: TGTGCCAGCAGCCAATTGGCGGGTTACGAGCAGTACTTC; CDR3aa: CASSQLAGYEQYF
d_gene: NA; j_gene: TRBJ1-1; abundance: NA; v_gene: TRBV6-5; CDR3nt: TGTGCCAGCAATAGTTACCAGAACACTGAAGCTTTCTTT; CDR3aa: CASNSYQNTEAFF
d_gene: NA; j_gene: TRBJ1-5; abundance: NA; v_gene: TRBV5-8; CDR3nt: TGTGCCACCGATAGCGGTGGTGCAATCAAGCCCCAGCATTTT; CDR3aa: CATDSGGAIKPQHF
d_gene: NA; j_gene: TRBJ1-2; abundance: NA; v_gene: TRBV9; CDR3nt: TGTGCCAGCAGCGTAGAAGGCAGGGTTGGCGGCTACACCTTC; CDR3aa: CASSVEGRVGGYTF
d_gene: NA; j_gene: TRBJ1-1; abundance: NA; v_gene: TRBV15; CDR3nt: TGTGCCACCAGCAGCGGAATGGGCAGGGCGAACACTGAAGCTTTCTTT; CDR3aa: CATSSGMGRANTEAFF
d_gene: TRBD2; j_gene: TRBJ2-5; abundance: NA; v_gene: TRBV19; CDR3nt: TGTGCCAGTAGTTCACGGACTAGCGGCCAAGAGACCCAGTACTTC; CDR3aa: CASSSRTSGQETQYF
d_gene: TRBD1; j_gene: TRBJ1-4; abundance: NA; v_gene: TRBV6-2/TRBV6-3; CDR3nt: TGTGCCAGCAGTGTTCGGACAGGGGGCTTTGAAAAACTGTTTTTT; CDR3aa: CASSVRTGGFEKLFF
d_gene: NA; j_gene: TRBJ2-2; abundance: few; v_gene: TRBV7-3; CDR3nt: TGTGCCAGCAGCCAAGGGTCAAGCGGGACCGGGGAGCTGTTTTTT; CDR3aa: CASSQGSSGTGELFF
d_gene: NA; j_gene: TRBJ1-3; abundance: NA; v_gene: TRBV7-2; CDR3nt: TGTGCCAGCAGCTTAGACGGGAGCTCTGGAAACACCATATATTTT; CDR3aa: CASSLDGSSGNTIYF
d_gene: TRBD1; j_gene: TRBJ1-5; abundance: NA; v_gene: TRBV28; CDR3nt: TGTGCCAGCGAGAATTTGGGACAGGGGAGTAGTCAGCCCCAGCATTTT; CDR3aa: CASENLGQGSSQPQHF
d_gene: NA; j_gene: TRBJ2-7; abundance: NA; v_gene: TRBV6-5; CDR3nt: TGTGCCAGCAAGCCGGGTCAGACTCCTTCCTACGAGCAGTACTTC; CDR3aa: CASKPGQTPSYEQYF
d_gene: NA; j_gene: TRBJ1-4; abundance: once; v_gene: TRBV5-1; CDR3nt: TGCGCCAGCAGCTTGGTGCTGGGGGGTGGTGAAAAACTGTTTTTT; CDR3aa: CASSLVLGGGEKLFF
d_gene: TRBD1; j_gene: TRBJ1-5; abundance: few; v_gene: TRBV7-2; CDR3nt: TGTGCCAGCAGCTACAGGGGAACGAATCAGCCCCAGCATTTT; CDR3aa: CASSYRGTNQPQHF
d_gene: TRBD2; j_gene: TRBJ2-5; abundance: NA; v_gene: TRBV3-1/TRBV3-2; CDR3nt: TGTGCCAGCAAATTAGCGGGGGGACTTTACCAAGAGACCCAGTACTTC; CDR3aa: CASKLAGGLYQETQYF
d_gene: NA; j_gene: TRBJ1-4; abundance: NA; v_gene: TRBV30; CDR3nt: TGTGCCTGGAGTGTTGATCCGGGTTGGAGGGGAAAACTGTTTTTT; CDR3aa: CAWSVDPGWRGKLFF
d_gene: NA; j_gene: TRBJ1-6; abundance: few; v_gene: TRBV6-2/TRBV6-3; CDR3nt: TGTGCCAGCAGTGATCGCACAGGCTCCAATTCACCCCTCCACTTT; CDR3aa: CASSDRTGSNSPLHF
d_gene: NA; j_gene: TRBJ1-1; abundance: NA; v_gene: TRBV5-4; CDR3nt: TGTGCCAGCAGCCCAGACAGGTGGAACACTGAAGCTTTCTTT; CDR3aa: CASSPDRWNTEAFF
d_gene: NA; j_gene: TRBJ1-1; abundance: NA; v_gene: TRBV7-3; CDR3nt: TGTGCCAGCAGCCGTGGACAGAACACTGAAGCTTTCTTT; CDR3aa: CASSRGQNTEAFF
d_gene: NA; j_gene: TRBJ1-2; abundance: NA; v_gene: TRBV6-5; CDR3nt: TGTGCCAGCAGTTACTCGAGGGGGACTAACTATGGCTACACCTTC; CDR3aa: CASSYSRGTNYGYTF
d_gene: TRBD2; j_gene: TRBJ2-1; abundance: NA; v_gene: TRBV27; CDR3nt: TGTGCCAGCAGTTTATCGTTTGGACTAGCGGCCAGCTCTTCATCGGGACAGTTCTTC; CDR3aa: CASSLSFGLAASSSSGQFF
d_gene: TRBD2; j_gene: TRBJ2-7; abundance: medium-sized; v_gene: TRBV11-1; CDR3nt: TGTGCCAGCAGCTCCGGGACTAGCGCTTCCTACGAGCAGTACTTC; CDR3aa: CASSSGTSASYEQYF
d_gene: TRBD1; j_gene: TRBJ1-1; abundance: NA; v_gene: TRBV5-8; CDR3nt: TGTGCCAGCAGCTGGGACAGGTCAGGCACTGAAGCTTTCTTT; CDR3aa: CASSWDRSGTEAFF
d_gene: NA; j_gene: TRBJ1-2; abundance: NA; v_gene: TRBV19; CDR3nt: TGTGCCAGTAGTATGGACGTCAGGGCGAACTATGGCTACACCTTC; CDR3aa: CASSMDVRANYGYTF
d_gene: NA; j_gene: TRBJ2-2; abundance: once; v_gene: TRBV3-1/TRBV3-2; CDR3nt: TGTGCCAGCAGCCAAGCGGTTATTGCCGGGGAGCTGTTTTTT; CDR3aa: CASSQAVIAGELFF
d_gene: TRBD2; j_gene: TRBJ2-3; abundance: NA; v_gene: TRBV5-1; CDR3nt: TGCGCCAGCAGCTACGGGACTAGCGTCACAGATACGCAGTATTTT; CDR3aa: CASSYGTSVTDTQYF
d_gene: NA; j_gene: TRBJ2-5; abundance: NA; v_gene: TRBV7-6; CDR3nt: TGTGCCAGCAGCTTAAATTTAGGACAGTTCCAAGAGACCCAGTACTTC; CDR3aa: CASSLNLGQFQETQYF
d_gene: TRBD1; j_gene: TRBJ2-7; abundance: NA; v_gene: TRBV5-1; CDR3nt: TGCGCCAGCAGCTTGGACGGACAGGGGGCGGGCGAGCAGTACTTC; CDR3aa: CASSLDGQGAGEQYF
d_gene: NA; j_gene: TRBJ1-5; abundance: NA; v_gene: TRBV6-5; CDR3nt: TGTGCCAGCAGTCCGTTGGGGGGTAAAGGTCAGCCCCAGCATTTT; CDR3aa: CASSPLGGKGQPQHF